Sequencing of this T cell receptor (beta chain) was carried out in a study of T cell changes during pregnancy in multiple sclerosis. Trimming pared 8 bases from V and 6 bases from J, leaving 11 bases between. The CDR3 is 13 amino acids. The germline CDR1 and CDR2 sequences are MNHNS and SASEGT. Produced via immunoSEQ multiplex PCR; TCRdb's table is partial and in-frame only. In the table there are tens of thousands of clones, 75% to 95% of which are singletons. This clone was seen just once. The clonotype comes from a female donor in good health, enrolled as a control in a pregnancy study. The sample here was peripheral blood, taken after pregnancy. The chain is built from TRBV6-1 and TRBJ1-6; no firm D call. The CDR3 DNA sequence: TGTGCCAGCCTCGAACAGCTTAATTCACCCCTCCACTTT. Its protein product is CASLEQLNSPLHF.